This T cell receptor (beta chain) was observed in a study of Tregs in tolerant kidney transplant recipients. Whole-study context: The nonmyeloablative bone marrow transplants came from related graft donors, with transient mixed chimerism. General study results and limits: Nucleotide sequences could not be compared across some patients' samples due to primer changes. No direct test of biological reproducibility was done here.

Measured with immunoSEQ multiplex PCR; TCRdb has only the in-frame clones, and not every one. The table has tens of thousands of clones, 75% to 90% seen once. A word on this clone: Its antigen remains unknown.

Between the trimmed V and J ends, which lost 6 bases and 0 bases, there was a span of 12 bases. The CDR3 is 14 residues long. Germline V gene lookup returns CDR1 WNHNN and CDR2 SYGVQD (reference sequence). The clonotype comes from a human donor who received a combined kidney and bone marrow transplant. Sequenced here: Tregs from blood, sampled before the transplant. The J gene is TRBJ2-7, the V gene TRBV10-1; tentatively, D is TRBD2 (5 bases). The DNA of the CDR3 is TGCGCCAGCAGCGTTCTAGCAAGCTCCTACGAGCAGTACTTC. This sequence encodes CASSVLASSYEQYF.